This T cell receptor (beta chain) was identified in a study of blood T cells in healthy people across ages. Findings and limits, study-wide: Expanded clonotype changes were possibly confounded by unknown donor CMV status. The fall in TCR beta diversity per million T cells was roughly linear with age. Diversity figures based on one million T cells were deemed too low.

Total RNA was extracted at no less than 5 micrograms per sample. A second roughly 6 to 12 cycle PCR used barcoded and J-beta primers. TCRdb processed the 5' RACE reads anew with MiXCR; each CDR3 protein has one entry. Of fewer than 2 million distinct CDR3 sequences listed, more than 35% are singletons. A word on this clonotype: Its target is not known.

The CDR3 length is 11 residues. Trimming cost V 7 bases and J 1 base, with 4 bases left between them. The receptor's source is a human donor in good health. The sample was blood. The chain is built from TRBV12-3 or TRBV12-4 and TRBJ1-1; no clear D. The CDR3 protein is CASKENTEAFF. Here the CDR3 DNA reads TGTGCCAGCAAGGAGAACACTGAAGCTTTCTTT.